This paragraph covers one TCR beta chain sequence. CDR3 length: 16 amino acids. From germline, CDR1 is MNHEY and CDR2 SMNVEV (reference sequence). J lost 7 bases, V lost 0 bases, and 7 bases had no gene match. This sample stems from a study of shared clonotypes between healthy human individuals. Study-wide background: A donor's plate count was three for CD4 naive and three for CD4 memory; CD8 naive had two and CD8 memory one.

Sequenced by immunoSEQ multiplex PCR; TCRdb stores in-frame clones only, minus some. The table lists millions of clones, about 93% of them singletons. In the naive CD8 group, cells lacked CD45RO and were positively selected for CCR7, so terminally differentiated effector memory CD45RA+ cells were left out. What was sequenced was naive CD8+ T cells from PBMCs. The receptor comes from a man younger than 35 in good health. Some clones in this sample may be carry-over from other donors' samples. The chain couples TRBV27 to TRBJ1-4, with 8 bases fitting TRBD1. In nucleotides, the CDR3 is TGTGCCAGCAGTTTATCTTTCCAGGGGGCGGGTGAAAAACTGTTTTTT. Translating it yields CASSLSFQGAGEKLFF.